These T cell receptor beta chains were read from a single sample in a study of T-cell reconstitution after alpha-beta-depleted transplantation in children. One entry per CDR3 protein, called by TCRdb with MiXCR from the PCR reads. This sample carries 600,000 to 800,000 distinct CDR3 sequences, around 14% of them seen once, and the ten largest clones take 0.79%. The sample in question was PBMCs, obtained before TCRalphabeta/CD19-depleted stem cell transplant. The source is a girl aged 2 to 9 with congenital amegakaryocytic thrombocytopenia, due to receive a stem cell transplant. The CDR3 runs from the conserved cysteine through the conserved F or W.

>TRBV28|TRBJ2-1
CASSLALDYHEQFF
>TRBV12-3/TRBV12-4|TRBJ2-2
CANSLVPNTGELFF
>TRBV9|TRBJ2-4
CASSGRDRVTF
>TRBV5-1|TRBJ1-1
CASSTLQENTEAFF
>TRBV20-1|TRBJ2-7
CSARGGTERSSYEQYF
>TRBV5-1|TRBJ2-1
CASSLAGTGENEQFF
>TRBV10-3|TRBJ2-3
CAISPRTGRDTQYF
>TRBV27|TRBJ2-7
CASSLSLANEQYF
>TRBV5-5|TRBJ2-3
CASSLGGHSRTDTQYF
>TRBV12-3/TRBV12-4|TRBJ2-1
CANHGREQFF
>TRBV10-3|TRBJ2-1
CAIVNTSGSSNEQFF
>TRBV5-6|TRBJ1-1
CASRVGAVTEAFF
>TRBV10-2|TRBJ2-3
CASRMGLERDTQYF
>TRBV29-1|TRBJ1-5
CSVSVGGQPQHF
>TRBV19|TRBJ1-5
CASSIAAGQSQPQHF
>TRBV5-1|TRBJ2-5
CASSLEGRTQETQYF
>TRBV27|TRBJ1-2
CASSLSLQAGGDTF
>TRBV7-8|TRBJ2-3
CASSFITGSEGDTQYF
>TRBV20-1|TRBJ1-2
CSARTQVSVGYTF
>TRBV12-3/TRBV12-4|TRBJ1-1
CASSLLGGEAFF
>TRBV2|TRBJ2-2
CASYRGLASITGELFF
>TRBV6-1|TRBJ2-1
CASSPIWLAGFDEQFF
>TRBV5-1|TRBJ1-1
CASSAAGDEAFF
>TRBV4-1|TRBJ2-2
CASSQDLRTSVTGELFF
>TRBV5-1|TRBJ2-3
CASSFSRTEQYF
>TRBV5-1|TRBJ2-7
CASSSHSAAYEQYF
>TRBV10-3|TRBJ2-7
CAISDAGGLKTYEQYF
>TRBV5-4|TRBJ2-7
CASSLYGTGVSYEQYF
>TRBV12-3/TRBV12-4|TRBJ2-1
CASTARSGALNEQFF
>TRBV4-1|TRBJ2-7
CASSQGAGAYEQYF
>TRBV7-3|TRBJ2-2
CASRWTSGSTGELFF
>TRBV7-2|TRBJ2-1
CASSLDSGFRNEQFF
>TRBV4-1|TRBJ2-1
CASSQALLVAGDNEQFF
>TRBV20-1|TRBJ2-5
CSASAQETQYF
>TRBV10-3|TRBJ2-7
CAIRGDGGSSYEQYF
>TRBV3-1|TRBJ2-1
CASTSLSRGSYNEQFF
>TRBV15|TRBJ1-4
CATSRDRPVVEKLFF
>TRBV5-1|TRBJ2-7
CASSRDTAPYEQYF
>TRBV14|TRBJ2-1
CASSHFAGTSNQNEQFF
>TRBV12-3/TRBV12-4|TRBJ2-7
CASSLWTSGSQYF